This T cell receptor (beta chain) was recorded in a study of T-cell reconstitution after alpha-beta-depleted transplantation in children. Unique molecular identifiers were used in preparing the TCRbeta library. TCRdb re-derived calls from the PCR reads in MiXCR, one entry per CDR3 protein. Of 200,000 to 300,000 distinct CDR3 sequences detected, more than 10% appear once; the ten largest clones hold over 2%. This CDR3 is 17 amino acids long. CDR1 and CDR2 (germline): SEHNR, FQNEAQ (reference sequence). The V gene end was trimmed by 5 bases and the J gene end by 4 bases; junction bases not matched to a gene: 11. In this sample, this clonotype turned up many times.

The specimen was PBMCs from the stem cell graft donor, collected from the stem cell graft. The V call is TRBV7-9, the J call TRBJ2-2; 9 bases line up with TRBD2. The source of this sequence is a human donor who donated a stem cell graft to a child with acute lymphoblastic leukemia. DNA for the CDR3: TGTGCCAGCAGCCCGCGTCCTAGCGGGAACGGCACCGGGGAGCTGTTTTTT. This gives the protein CASSPRPSGNGTGELFF. Full variable domain (remainder filled in from reference TRBV7-9 and TRBJ2-2): DTGVSQNPRHKITKRGQNVTFRCDPISEHNRLYWYRQTLGQGPEFLTYFQNEAQLEKSRLLSDRFSAERPKGSFSTLEIQRTEQGDSAMYLCASSPRPSGNGTGELFFGEGSRLTVL.